This is a list of T cell receptor beta chains from one sample in a study of T-cell memory formation after mild COVID-19. TCRdb redid the calling of the 5' RACE reads with MiXCR, one entry per CDR3 protein. Of approximately 350,000 distinct CDR3 sequences detected, about 15% appear once; the ten largest clones hold about 20%. Input material: PBMCs or a T cell subset sorted from them (not recorded which). The receptors come from a man between 18 and 35 years old who had mild COVID-19 (a few samples of this study predate the infection). Cell type and time point are not known. Both conserved end residues are part of each CDR3. The order of the fields is D gene, V gene, clone size, J gene, CDR3 protein, CDR3 DNA. D genes are given only for firm matches. Expanded clones are given a class, and other clones once, few, many or no size at all.

d_call: .
v_call: TRBV5-1
clone_size: few
j_call: TRBJ2-3
cdr3_aa: CASSLAPGAIGTDTQYF
cdr3_nt: TGCGCCAGCAGCTTGGCCCCGGGGGCCATCGGCACAGATACGCAGTATTTT

d_call: .
v_call: TRBV29-1
clone_size: few
j_call: TRBJ2-5
cdr3_aa: CSVGGRSGGPILAETQYF
cdr3_nt: TGCAGCGTTGGTGGACGGTCGGGGGGCCCTATTCTCGCAGAGACCCAGTACTTC

d_call: .
v_call: TRBV6-2/TRBV6-3
clone_size: few
j_call: TRBJ2-6
cdr3_aa: CASSYQGSRGSGANVLTF
cdr3_nt: TGTGCCAGCAGTTACCAGGGTTCAAGAGGCTCTGGGGCCAACGTCCTGACTTTC

d_call: .
v_call: TRBV7-8
clone_size: .
j_call: TRBJ2-3
cdr3_aa: CASTLVSGRATDTQYF
cdr3_nt: TGTGCCAGCACCCTCGTTTCCGGCAGGGCCACAGATACGCAGTATTTT

d_call: .
v_call: TRBV7-2
clone_size: .
j_call: TRBJ2-2
cdr3_aa: CAGRRGAGELFF
cdr3_nt: TGTGCCGGCAGAAGGGGGGCCGGGGAGCTGTTTTTT

d_call: .
v_call: TRBV3-1
clone_size: .
j_call: TRBJ2-5
cdr3_aa: CASSQVGGRLRKETQYF
cdr3_nt: TGTGCCAGCAGCCAAGTCGGGGGACGGTTACGGAAAGAGACCCAGTACTTC

d_call: TRBD1
v_call: TRBV29-1
clone_size: few
j_call: TRBJ1-2
cdr3_aa: CSARTGGDGYTF
cdr3_nt: TGCAGCGCAAGGACAGGGGGTGATGGCTACACCTTC

d_call: TRBD1
v_call: TRBV5-1
clone_size: few
j_call: TRBJ2-2
cdr3_aa: CASSDRGRNTGELFF
cdr3_nt: TGCGCCAGCAGCGACAGGGGGCGAAACACCGGGGAGCTGTTTTTT

d_call: .
v_call: TRBV28
clone_size: .
j_call: TRBJ1-2
cdr3_aa: CASELTSAGYGYTF
cdr3_nt: TGTGCCAGCGAGTTGACCTCAGCGGGGTATGGCTACACCTTC

d_call: .
v_call: TRBV6-5
clone_size: .
j_call: TRBJ2-1
cdr3_aa: CASSYSRDEQFF
cdr3_nt: TGTGCCAGCAGTTACTCAAGGGATGAGCAGTTCTTC

d_call: TRBD2
v_call: TRBV6-2/TRBV6-3
clone_size: .
j_call: TRBJ2-5
cdr3_aa: CASSYRLAGEKETQYF
cdr3_nt: TGTGCCAGCAGTTACAGACTAGCGGGGGAAAAAGAGACCCAGTACTTC

d_call: .
v_call: TRBV7-2
clone_size: .
j_call: TRBJ2-5
cdr3_aa: CASSPPGGGGQETQYF
cdr3_nt: TGTGCCAGCAGCCCCCCGGGGGGCGGGGGACAAGAGACCCAGTACTTC

d_call: .
v_call: TRBV7-2
clone_size: .
j_call: TRBJ1-2
cdr3_aa: CASSVNRATNYGYTF
cdr3_nt: TGTGCCAGCAGCGTTAACAGGGCGACTAACTATGGCTACACCTTC

d_call: TRBD1
v_call: TRBV12-3/TRBV12-4
clone_size: many
j_call: TRBJ1-5
cdr3_aa: CASRDRVGNQPQHF
cdr3_nt: TGTGCCAGCAGGGACAGGGTGGGCAATCAGCCCCAGCATTTT

d_call: .
v_call: TRBV5-1
clone_size: .
j_call: TRBJ1-4
cdr3_aa: CASSPGRSGGEKLFF
cdr3_nt: TGCGCCAGCAGCCCGGGGAGGTCTGGGGGTGAAAAACTGTTTTTT

d_call: TRBD1
v_call: TRBV5-4
clone_size: few
j_call: TRBJ2-1
cdr3_aa: CASSLGGQGASEQFF
cdr3_nt: TGTGCCAGCAGCTTGGGGGGACAGGGGGCTAGTGAGCAGTTCTTC

d_call: .
v_call: TRBV7-9
clone_size: .
j_call: TRBJ1-1
cdr3_aa: CASSLMGGPNTEAFF
cdr3_nt: TGTGCCAGCAGCCTCATGGGAGGGCCGAACACTGAAGCTTTCTTT

d_call: .
v_call: TRBV5-4
clone_size: .
j_call: TRBJ2-2
cdr3_aa: CASSPSMNTGELFF
cdr3_nt: TGTGCCAGCAGCCCCTCCATGAACACCGGGGAGCTGTTTTTT

d_call: .
v_call: TRBV6-5
clone_size: few
j_call: TRBJ1-2
cdr3_aa: CASSYSMFSYGYTF
cdr3_nt: TGTGCCAGCAGTTACTCGATGTTCTCCTATGGCTACACCTTC